Listed below are T cell receptor beta chains from one sample, sequenced in a study of cytomegalovirus exposure and HLA in healthy donors. Libraries were prepared by immunoSEQ multiplex PCR; TCRdb keeps only in-frame clonotypes and omits some of them. The sample carries approximately 150,000 clones, roughly 75% recorded once. The sequenced sample was PBMCs. Receptor source: a female donor in good health and CMV-seronegative. The CDR3 runs from the conserved cysteine through the conserved F or W. Size tells how often a clone was seen (once, few, many) or the class of an expanded clone, and some rows leave it out.

J	V	size	CDR3
TRBJ1-5	TRBV5-1	-	CASSLGALQPQHF
TRBJ2-2	TRBV2	-	CASSTQGSGELFF
TRBJ1-1	TRBV5-4	-	CASSLLVRGARGITEAFF
TRBJ1-2	TRBV28	-	CASSLPRTGRTSYGYTF
-	TRBV4-1	-	CASSQRTGNEQYF
TRBJ1-1	TRBV7-3	-	CASSLRRVDTEAFF
TRBJ2-7	TRBV14	-	CASSQERVGNEQYF
TRBJ2-2	TRBV5-1	-	CASSLAANTGELFF
TRBJ2-7	TRBV5-1	-	CASKDNSYEQYF
TRBJ2-7	TRBV6-5	-	CASRVTGGHYEQYF
TRBJ1-1	TRBV27	-	CASSLSMQGEAFF
TRBJ1-2	TRBV27	-	CASSKQGSNGYTF
TRBJ2-1	TRBV19	-	CASSVGTSGSNEQFF
TRBJ1-4	TRBV30	few	CAWRIGLARDEKLFF
TRBJ1-5	TRBV4-1	-	CASSQVAGGRQPQHF
-	TRBV15	once	CATSRETTGVGHEQYF
TRBJ2-1	TRBV29-1	-	CSVVGGGRSQFF
TRBJ2-3	TRBV19	-	CASRTGGIGNTQYF
TRBJ2-5	TRBV6-1	-	CASSVTSGLQETQYF
TRBJ2-3	TRBV5-1	-	CASSLETRGPLLYF
TRBJ1-1	TRBV5-1	few	CASYLGTGSPEAFF
TRBJ2-2	TRBV4-1	-	CASSQVPPGNTGELFF
TRBJ1-1	TRBV6-6	-	CASSPRRGNTEAFF
TRBJ2-4	TRBV5-4	few	CASSFPGGPDGIQYF
TRBJ2-1	TRBV9	-	CASSLGGVWNEQFF
TRBJ1-5	TRBV21-1	-	CASILPRRHQPQHF
TRBJ2-1	TRBV7-7	-	CASSLGPEGEQFF
TRBJ1-1	TRBV7-9	few	CASSPRTEAFF
TRBJ2-1	TRBV9	-	CASSVGPPTSGYNEQFF
TRBJ1-3	TRBV19	-	CASSTQATTGNTIYF
TRBJ2-3	TRBV27	-	CASSLTSGSTDTQYF